Below are 4 T cell receptor beta chains sequenced from a single sample in a study of beta chain features in type 1 diabetes. Expressed TCRB transcripts were sequenced, since all the RNA that had been isolated was reverse transcribed. Clones were sequenced by immunoSEQ multiplex PCR, and TCRdb holds only the in-frame ones, with some missing. The sample holds over 120,000 clones, 7% to 10% seen once. Input material: central memory CD4+ T cells from blood. The source of these receptors is a man between 18 and 29 years old in good health.

Ten or more counts support this clone. The chain joins TRBV5-6 to TRBJ2-7, with 8 positions matching TRBD2. The CDR3 sequence is 17 residues long. V shed 3 bases, J shed 5 bases, and the junction held 16 bases outside the gene matches. Germline loops: CDR1 SGHDT, CDR2 YYEEEE. The CDR3 sequence: CASSSRSGRGAPDEQYF. CDR3 sequence (DNA): TGTGCCAGCAGCTCCCGATCGGGGCGGGGGGCCCCCGACGAGCAGTACTTC.

The J gene is TRBJ1-5, the V gene TRBV6-6, with no clear D. Between the trimmed V and J ends, which lost 7 bases and 12 bases, there was a span of 13 bases. This CDR3 has 11 residues. Germline CDR1 and CDR2: MNHNY and SVGAGI (reference sequence). This CDR3 is CASTTWELQHF. The CDR3 DNA reads TGTGCCAGCACCACATGGGAGCTCCAGCATTTT.

The CDR3 loop is CASSLVSQGGPYEQYF. The CDR3 DNA sequence: TGTGCCAGCAGCTTAGTATCGCAGGGAGGTCCGTACGAGCAGTACTTC. The chain uses TRBV7-6 and TRBJ2-7; D is possibly TRBD2 (6 bases). V lost 1 base, J lost 4 bases, and 17 bases lay in between. The CDR3 extends over 16 amino acids. The germline CDR1 and CDR2 sequences are SGHVS and FNYEAQ.

This chain joins TRBV11-2 and TRBJ1-5; tentative D call: TRBD1 (6 bases). V was pared by 5 bases and J by 4 bases, with 9 bases between. The CDR3 runs to 13 residues. CDR1 and CDR2 from the germline V gene are SGHAT and FQNNGV. CDR3 sequence reads: CASSVQGNQPQHF. In DNA form, the CDR3 reads TGTGCCAGCAGCGTACAGGGTAATCAGCCCCAGCATTTT.